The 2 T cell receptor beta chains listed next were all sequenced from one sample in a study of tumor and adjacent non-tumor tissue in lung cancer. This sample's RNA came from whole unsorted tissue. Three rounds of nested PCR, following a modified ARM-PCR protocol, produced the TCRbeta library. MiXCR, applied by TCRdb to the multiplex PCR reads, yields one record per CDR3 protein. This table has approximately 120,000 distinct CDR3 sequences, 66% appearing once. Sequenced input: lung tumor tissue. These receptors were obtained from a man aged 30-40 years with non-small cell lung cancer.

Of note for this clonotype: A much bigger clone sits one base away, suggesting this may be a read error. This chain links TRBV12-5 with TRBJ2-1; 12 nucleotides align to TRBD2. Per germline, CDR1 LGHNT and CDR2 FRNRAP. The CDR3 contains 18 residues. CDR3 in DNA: TGTGCTAGTGGCTTGGGGCCCTCAGGACTAGCGGGAAACAATGAGCAGTTCTTC. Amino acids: CASGLGPSGLAGNNEQFF.

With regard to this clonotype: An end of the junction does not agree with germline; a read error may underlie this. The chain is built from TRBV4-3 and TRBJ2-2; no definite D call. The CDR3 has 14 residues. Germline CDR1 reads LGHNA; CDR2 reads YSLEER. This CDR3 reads CASSQAENTRELFF. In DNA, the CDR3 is TGCGCTAGCAGCCAAGCCGAGAACACCAGGGAGCTGTTTTTT.